This record concerns one TCR beta chain sequence. The clone's antigen remains unknown. The input lacks base qualities; no much larger clone sits a single base away. The library was prepared using PCR. The sequencer was an Illumina HiSeq 4000. Bulk TCR libraries were made following a previously described method, with the TCR primers given in Table S5. The Qiagen AllPrep DNA/RNA kit was used to purify total RNA. Before analysis, reads from multiple sequencing runs of the same library were pooled. The authors processed their data as follows. Only reads with exact TCR constant sequence were kept, trimmed to 150 nt, and grouped by their 12-nt molecular barcodes. Reads inside each barcode group were sub-clustered using a 15% Levenshtein threshold, and a quality-weighted consensus sequence was constructed for each RNA molecule. Non-functional sequences were removed, as were lower-count sequences one edit away from another. Based on a fit of two negative binomial distributions, barcode sub-clusters having less than 20% of the maximum read count were discarded. The public reads were reprocessed in TCRdb via fastp at Q25 and MiXCR, keeping in-frame beta chains. CDR3 protein duplicates are merged, each entry listing the most common genes and DNA. TCRdb, rather than the study authors, made the V and J calls. The sample table contains 300,000 to 350,000 distinct CDR3 sequences; only one count was recorded for 20% to 25% of them. The ten largest clonotypes hold approximately 0.8% of the sample.

This sample was taken from a study of molecular identifiers for immune sequencing clone quantification (dated by TCRdb to the late 2010s). About the investigation overall: In a replicate experiment, RNA from about 19,000 or 110,000 naive CD8 T cells was split into five aliquots, four of which were sequenced. The study was a methods study using CD8 T cells to benchmark molecular-identifier clustering-based TCR repertoire sequencing (MIDCIRS) and TCR RNA copy counting. Overall study outcomes, separate from this receptor: The sizes of highly expanded clones could end up underestimated when identical TCR molecules share a barcode. When barcode sub-clustering was left out, chimeric consensus sequences inflated TCR diversity, with chimeras reaching as high as 47%. Even against a background of about a million naive CD8 T cells, spiked-in Jurkat TCR RNA amounting to a single cell's worth was reported to be detectable. In CMV-specific effector cells, clones with more than 20 RNA copies accounted for over 98% of molecules, whereas in naive cells such clones accounted for under 1%. Naive libraries contained spiked-in Jurkat TCR RNA (around eleven copies' worth), which is not part of the donor repertoire. Modeling indicated about 3 TCR RNA copies recovered per cell, compared with 9 to 10 by digital PCR, which implies a capture efficiency of 25% to 35%.

Naive CD8 T cell libraries were made from approximately 20,000 to 1,000,000 sorted cells using 10%, 30% or 50% of purified RNA. On a BD FACSAria II, naive CD8 T cells were FACS-sorted as CD8+CD4-CCR7+CD45RA+ and collected into RLT Plus buffer. Around 10 TCR copies' worth of Jurkat RNA were spiked into about 20,000-1,000,000 naive CD8 T cell samples to test detection sensitivity. Enrichment of CD8 T cells was done with RosetteSep CD8+ T Cell Enrichment Cocktail plus Ficoll-Paque, and ACK red cell lysis came afterward. From a lookup of the germline V gene, CDR1 and CDR2 are SQVTM and ANQGSEA. V lost 7 bases and J lost 1 base; the stretch between them is 11 bases long. The CDR3, from cysteine to phenylalanine, totals 12 residues. The only DNA kept is the CDR3, 36 bases in frame from the first base.

The receptor's source is a human donor in good health. Some libraries in this study had Jurkat cell RNA spiked in. The sequencing input was naive CD8+ T cells from blood, with Jurkat cell RNA spiked in. Sample cell subset or site, as interpreted from the label and publication: FACS-sorted CD8+CD4-CCR7+CD45RA+ naive T cells. Rearrangement joined TRBV29-1 to TRBJ2-7; perhaps TRBD2 is the D gene, with 6 bases matching. The DNA sequence is given as TGCAGCGCGGAGGGACTTTCCTACGAGCAGTACTTC. Its amino acids are CSAEGLSYEQYF.